What follows are 20 T cell receptor beta chains derived from one specimen sequenced in a study of liver allograft versus peripheral blood T cells. Across the study: Recipients' peripheral blood served as the comparator for T cell receptor repertoires in transplanted livers.

TCRdb independently ran MiXCR on the reads; one entry per CDR3 protein. This sample yields about 14,000 distinct CDR3 sequences, of which approximately 22% are seen a single time; 4.5% to 6% belongs to the top ten. These receptors originate from a human patient who had a liver transplant. Some T cells may be graft donor cells.

The rearrangement joins TRBV2 to TRBJ1-1; 7 nucleotides agree with TRBD1. Germline CDR1 reads SNHLY; CDR2 reads FYNNEI. The CDR3 loop spans 14 amino acids. V was pared by 1 base and J by 3 bases, with 2 bases of the junction left unmatched. The CDR3 sequence: CASSEDRGYTEAFF. As DNA, the CDR3 is TGTGCCAGCAGTGAAGACAGGGGCTACACTGAAGCTTTCTTT. Filled out from reference TRBV2 and TRBJ1-1, the complete variable domain reads EPEVTQTPSHQVTQMGQEVILRCVPISNHLYFYWYRQILGQKVEFLVSFYNNEISEKSEIFDDQFSVERPDGSNFTLKIRSTKLEDSAMYFCASSEDRGYTEAFFGQGTRLTVV.

The chain links TRBV18 to TRBJ1-2; 7 nucleotides align to TRBD1. The length of the CDR3 is 15 residues. V lost 3 bases, J lost 4 bases, and 8 bases stayed unmatched. Germline V gives CDR1 KGHSH, CDR2 LQKENI. The CDR3 region has the DNA TGTGCCAGCTCACCCGGACAGGCCTACCTCTATGGCTACACCTTC. This gives the protein CASSPGQAYLYGYTF.

This clonotype was seen repeatedly, ten times or more. V usage is TRBV28 and J usage is TRBJ1-1, with D unclear. CDR3 size: 12 residues. Trimming removed 4 bases at V and 1 base at J, with 4 bases between. Looked up from germline, CDR1 is MDHEN and CDR2 is SYDVKM. The CDR3 sequence: CASSSANTEAFF. CDR3 coding DNA: TGTGCCAGCAGTTCGGCGAACACTGAAGCTTTCTTT. Drawing the rest from reference TRBV28 and TRBJ1-1, the complete variable domain is DVKVTQSSRYLVKRTGEKVFLECVQDMDHENMFWYRQDPGLGLRLIYFSYDVKMKEKGDIPEGYSVSREKKERFSLILESASTNQTSMYLCASSSANTEAFFGQGTRLTVV.

This clonotype showed up just once. It may be a read error: a sequence one base away is much more abundant. The genes are TRBV7-9 and TRBJ1-1; a possible D gene is TRBD1 (5 bases). Trimming took off 8 bases at V and 4 bases at J, with 14 bases between the two ends. The CDR3 has 13 amino acids. CDR1 is SEHNR, CDR2 FQNEAQ, per germline (reference sequence). The CDR3 sequence is CASGGLGGTEAFF. DNA of the CDR3: TGTGCCAGCGGGGGACTGGGGGGCACTGAAGCTTTCTTT.

This clonotype was recorded a few times. This rearrangement joins TRBV10-3 to TRBJ1-1, with 7 bases fitting TRBD1. The CDR3 runs to 13 residues. Germline CDR1 reads ENHRY; CDR2 reads SYGVKD. With 2 bases clipped from V and 7 bases from J, the junction kept 4 bases outside the gene matches. The CDR3 sequence is CAISEDREIEAFF. The CDR3, as DNA: TGTGCCATCAGTGAGGACAGGGAGATTGAAGCTTTCTTT.

This clonotype is categorized as medium-sized. This chain uses TRBV18 with TRBJ2-7; D is uncertain. This CDR3 is built from 13 residues. Germline V gene lookup returns CDR1 KGHSH and CDR2 LQKENI. Trimming removed 2 bases from V and 4 bases from J, with 9 bases in between. The CDR3 nucleotides read TGTGCCAGCTCACCAGCGGCCGATTACGAGCAGTACTTC. It codes for CASSPAADYEQYF.

In this sample, this clonotype is medium-sized (0.01 to 0.1%). The chain is built from TRBV6-6 and TRBJ2-1; D ambiguous. Trimming pared 4 bases from V and 7 bases from J, leaving 8 bases between. The CDR3 spans 12 residues. The germline V gene has CDR1 MNHNY and CDR2 SVGAGI (reference sequence). The CDR3 coding sequence is TGTGCCAGCAGTTTGCCTAGTAATGAGCAGTTCTTC. Protein: CASSLPSNEQFF.

This clonotype was detected many times. CDR3 sequence (DNA): TGTGCCAGCAGCGAATCCGGGACAGAAGCTTTCTTT. Encoded protein: CASSESGTEAFF. The chain combines TRBV9 with TRBJ1-1, with a tentative D call TRBD1 (6 bases). This CDR3 contains 12 residues. The ends were cut back, 3 bases at V and 8 bases at J, with 11 bases in the middle. The germline V gene has CDR1 SGDLS and CDR2 YYNGEE.

The chain has TRBV20-1 and TRBJ2-1, with D tentatively TRBD2 (6 bases). The germline V gene has CDR1 DFQATT and CDR2 SNEGSKA (reference sequence). Trimming took 3 bases from V and 1 from J, leaving 10 bases between them. CDR3 length: 14 amino acids. CDR3 bases: TGCAGTGCTAGCTCCGCGGGGTCCTACAATGAGCAGTTCTTC. It specifies CSASSAGSYNEQFF.

The chain employs TRBV13 and TRBJ2-7; D may be TRBD1 (6 bases). The CDR3 contains 15 residues. The V gene's germline CDR1 is PRHDT and CDR2 FYEKMQ (reference sequence). Trimming stripped 0 bases from V and 5 bases from J, with 14 bases between. The CDR3 DNA sequence: TGTGCCAGCAGCTTAGGTGGGTCAGGGGTCCACGAGCAGTACTTC. Translation gives CASSLGGSGVHEQYF.

This clonotype was picked up one time. A much larger clone differs from this one at a single base, so this may be a read error. The chain couples TRBV6-1 to TRBJ1-1; D call uncertain. Germline V gives CDR1 MNHNS, CDR2 SASEGT. The CDR3 spans 13 residues. V lost 4 bases and J lost 3, with 9 bases in between. The CDR3 loop reads CASSGGRDTEAFF. CDR3 DNA sequence: TGTGCCAGCAGTGGGGGAAGAGACACTGAAGCTTTCTTT.

This clonotype qualifies as medium-sized (0.01 to 0.1%). The chain carries TRBV29-1 and TRBJ1-2; D might be TRBD1 (6 bases). Germline assignment: CDR1 SQVTM and CDR2 ANQGSEA. The CDR3 is 12 residues long. Trimming pared 7 bases from V and 6 bases from J, leaving 15 bases between. For the CDR3, the DNA is TGCAGCGCACAGGGTTTGAGGAATGGCTACACCTTC. It yields the protein CSAQGLRNGYTF.

This clonotype was seen repeatedly, ten times or more. This chain links TRBV19 with TRBJ1-5; the D is unclear. V was trimmed by 2 bases and J by 0 bases, leaving 8 bases between them. CDR3 length: 15 residues. Per the germline V gene, CDR1 is LNHDA and CDR2 is SQIVND (reference sequence). In nucleotides, the CDR3 is TGTGCCAGTAGTATAATAGTCAATAGCAATCAGCCCCAGCATTTT. It yields the protein CASSIIVNSNQPQHF.

This chain joins TRBV6-5 and TRBJ1-6; a possible D gene is TRBD1 (5 bases). V lost 5 bases to trimming and J lost 4 bases, with 9 bases between them. This CDR3 comprises 14 residues. Germline lookup yields CDR1 MNHEY and CDR2 SVGAGI. The CDR3 nucleotides read TGTGCCAGCAGTCGCCAGGGTTATAATTCACCCCTCCACTTT. It yields the protein CASSRQGYNSPLHF.

The chain uses TRBV10-3 and TRBJ2-7; 9 bases align to TRBD1. Trimming removed 4 bases from V and 2 bases from J; junction bases left unmatched: 6. CDR1 and CDR2 from the germline V gene are ENHRY and SYGVKD. The CDR3 runs 15 residues. The CDR3: CAISGGTGFAYEQYF. CDR3 nucleotides: TGTGCCATCAGTGGAGGGACAGGGTTTGCCTACGAGCAGTACTTC.

This clonotype is classed as medium-sized. The V call is TRBV18, the J call TRBJ1-3, with TRBD1 as a possible D gene (6 bases). V was trimmed by 3 bases and J by 5 bases, leaving 14 bases between them. CDR3 length equals 15 residues. Per the germline V gene, CDR1 is KGHSH and CDR2 is LQKENI. The CDR3 here is CASSPAQGRRNTIYF. The CDR3 DNA sequence: TGTGCCAGCTCACCGGCCCAGGGGAGGCGAAACACCATATATTTT. The full variable domain, in which reference TRBV18 and TRBJ1-3 provide the parts outside the CDR3, is NAGVMQNPRHLVRRRGQEARLRCSPMKGHSHVYWYRQLPEEGLKFMVYLQKENIIDESGMPKERFSAEFPKEGPSILRIQQVVRGDSAAYFCASSPAQGRRNTIYFGEGSWLTVV.

The table lists this clonotype with many counts. The V gene is TRBV6-5, the J gene TRBJ1-3, with TRBD1 as a possible D gene (5 bases). CDR3 length equals 16 residues. Germline assignment: CDR1 MNHEY and CDR2 SVGAGI. Trimming shortened V by 0 bases and J by 3 bases, and 12 bases separated the two germline ends. The CDR3 coding sequence is TGTGCCAGCAGTTACTCGACCGGGACCGATGGAAACACCATATATTTT. Residues: CASSYSTGTDGNTIYF.

This clonotype has a count of ten or more. This chain uses TRBV19 with TRBJ1-2; no reliable D call. Trimming stripped 5 bases from V and 0 bases from J, with 10 bases between. This CDR3 is built from 14 residues. Germline V lookup: CDR1 LNHDA, CDR2 SQIVND (reference sequence). The CDR3 sequence is CASSSQTANYGYTF. CDR3 in DNA: TGTGCCAGTAGTTCCCAAACAGCTAACTATGGCTACACCTTC.

The V gene is TRBV7-2, the J gene TRBJ2-3; the match to TRBD2 covers 7 bases. The germline CDR1 and CDR2 sequences are SGHTA and FQGNSA. The J segment lost 4 bases and the V segment lost 7 bases, leaving 5 bases of the junction unmatched. The CDR3 consists of 13 residues. The CDR3 region has the DNA TGTGCCAGCACCCGGGAGGTCGCAGATACGCAGTATTTT. Protein sequence: CASTREVADTQYF.

The rearrangement links TRBV5-4 to TRBJ2-1, with 8 bases fitting TRBD1. V gave up 2 bases and J gave up 5 bases; unmatched junction bases: 6. The CDR3 covers 15 residues. Per the germline V gene, CDR1 is SGHNT and CDR2 is YYREEE (reference sequence). The CDR3 coding sequence is TGTGCCAGCAGCTTTGGACAGGGCGGGAACAATGAGCAGTTCTTC. This gives the protein CASSFGQGGNNEQFF.